Each of the 13 T cell receptor beta chains below was sequenced from the same sample in a study of blood T cell repertoires in COVID-19. Using immunoSEQ multiplex PCR, the repertoire was profiled, and TCRdb retains in-frame clones only, with some absent. The sample holds around 100,000 clones; roughly nine tenths are singletons and the top ten take roughly 32%. Sequencing used peripheral blood. The receptors shown here come from a woman older than 75 with acute or convalescent COVID-19.

This clone was seen just once. The chain links TRBV11-2 to TRBJ2-1; 9 bases map to TRBD1. V lost 4 bases to trimming and J lost 4 bases; unmatched junction nucleotides: 5. This CDR3 is built from 15 residues. Germline V lookup: CDR1 SGHAT, CDR2 FQNNGV. The CDR3 here is CASSSTGTGYNEQFF. DNA for the CDR3: TGTGCCAGCAGCTCCACCGGGACAGGGTACAATGAGCAGTTCTTC.

This chain links TRBV2 with TRBJ1-6, with D uncertain. CDR1 is SNHLY and CDR2 is FYNNEI in the germline V gene. The CDR3 spans 13 residues. V was cut by 7 bases and J by 9 bases, with 13 bases left in between. The CDR3 sequence is CASKGAFTSPLHF. Here the CDR3 DNA reads TGTGCCAGCAAGGGAGCCTTTACTTCACCCCTCCACTTT.

In this sample, this clone turned up a few times. The genes are TRBV2 and TRBJ2-2; a weak D match, TRBD2 (7 bases). From germline, CDR1 is SNHLY and CDR2 FYNNEI. The CDR3 loop spans 14 amino acids. With 6 bases removed from V and 2 bases from J, the gap between germline ends came to 10 bases. This CDR3 reads CASRRGPNTGELFF. The DNA for the CDR3 is TGTGCCAGCAGGCGGGGGCCAAACACCGGGGAGCTGTTTTTT.

This chain joins TRBV10-1 and TRBJ2-7; TRBD1 matches at 11 bases. V shed 0 bases and J 6 bases; nucleotides not matched to a gene: 4. Germline CDR1 is WNHNN and CDR2 is SYGVQD (reference sequence). The CDR3 sequence is 15 residues long. The CDR3 region is CASSESRTGGGEQYF. The CDR3 DNA sequence: TGCGCCAGCAGTGAGTCGAGGACAGGGGGCGGCGAGCAGTACTTC.

The chain links TRBV3-1 (or the pseudogene TRBV3-2) to TRBJ1-1; tentative D call: TRBD1 (5 bases). This CDR3 spans 15 amino acids. Looked up from germline, CDR1 is LGHDT and CDR2 is YNNKEL (reference sequence). V lost 1 base and J 5 bases, leaving 14 bases between the germline ends. The CDR3 is CASSQVGLPGTEAFF. CDR3 DNA sequence: TGTGCCAGCAGCCAAGTGGGACTGCCAGGGACTGAAGCTTTCTTT.

The chain links TRBV7-2 to TRBJ2-5, with D possibly TRBD1 on 7 matching bases. Trimming cost V 6 bases and J 3 bases, with 26 bases left between them. Germline-derived CDR1 and CDR2 are SGHTA and FQGNSA. This CDR3 has 18 amino acids. The chain's CDR3 is CASRRRRPFGRGEETQYF. CDR3 DNA sequence: TGTGCCAGCAGAAGACGAAGACCCTTTGGCAGGGGGGAAGAGACCCAGTACTTC.

This rearrangement joins TRBV19 to TRBJ1-2; 7 bases match TRBD1. V dropped 8 bases and J dropped 8; count of bases not matched to a gene: 14. CDR3 size: 14 residues. Germline lookup yields CDR1 LNHDA and CDR2 SQIVND (reference sequence). The CDR3: CASSGQPLRQGYTF. Here the CDR3 DNA reads TGTGCCAGTTCGGGACAGCCCCTTCGGCAGGGCTACACCTTC.

This clone was picked up a small number of times. The same CDR3 is also encoded by other DNA sequences in this sample. The J gene is TRBJ2-7, the V gene TRBV7-9, with D possibly being TRBD1 (6 bases). Germline assignment: CDR1 SEHNR and CDR2 FQNEAQ (reference sequence). The CDR3 loop spans 13 amino acids. The V end was cut by 5 bases, the J end by 2 bases, with 10 bases between. DNA for the CDR3: TGTGCCAGCAGCCCCAGGGGTCCCTACGAGCAGTACTTC. Its protein is CASSPRGPYEQYF. The variable domain in full, completed from reference TRBV7-9 and TRBJ2-7, reads DTGVSQNPRHKITKRGQNVTFRCDPISEHNRLYWYRQTLGQGPEFLTYFQNEAQLEKSRLLSDRFSAERPKGSFSTLEIQRTEQGDSAMYLCASSPRGPYEQYFGPGTRLTVT.

The chain recombines TRBV6-5 with TRBJ2-3; the match to TRBD2 covers 7 bases. Germline values: CDR1 MNHEY, CDR2 SVGAGI. V trimming: 6 bases; J trimming: 3 bases; junction bases outside the gene matches: 9. The CDR3 sequence is 15 residues long. CDR3 residues: CASSSLRGVTDTQYF. The CDR3 DNA follows: TGTGCCAGCAGCTCTCTTCGGGGGGTTACAGATACGCAGTATTTT.

The chain combines TRBV24-1 with TRBJ1-2, with TRBD1 matching 9 bases. CDR1 and CDR2 from the germline V gene are KGHDR and SFDVKD. J lost 5 bases, V lost 5 bases, and 8 bases had no gene match. The CDR3 is made up of 15 amino acids. For the CDR3, the DNA is TGTGCCACCAGTGGACCGGGACAGGGTTCTTATGGCTACACCTTC. It specifies CATSGPGQGSYGYTF.

This chain uses TRBV3-1 (or the pseudogene TRBV3-2) with TRBJ1-5; perhaps TRBD1 as D (5 bases). The germline V gene encodes CDR1 LGHDT and CDR2 YNNKEL (reference sequence). This CDR3 spans 14 amino acids. Trimming pared 0 bases from V and 6 bases from J, leaving 9 bases between. CDR3 bases: TGTGCCAGCAGCCAAGAGACAGATTCTCAGCCCCAGCATTTT. Translating gives CASSQETDSQPQHF.

The J gene is TRBJ2-1, the V gene TRBV28; possibly TRBD1 for D (5 bases). CDR1 is MDHEN, CDR2 SYDVKM, per germline. V lost 6 bases and J 5 bases, leaving 11 bases between the germline ends. The CDR3 runs 13 residues. CDR3 in amino acids: CASSGQGDNEQFF. The CDR3 region has the DNA TGTGCCAGCAGCGGCCAGGGTGACAATGAGCAGTTCTTC.

A note on this clone: Additional DNA sequences in this sample encode the identical CDR3. J is TRBJ1-5 and V is TRBV18; D possibly corresponds to TRBD1 (5 bases). CDR1 KGHSH and CDR2 LQKENI come from the germline V gene. The CDR3 extends over 14 amino acids. Trimming left V 3 bases short and J 2 bases short, with 8 bases between. CDR3 nucleotides: TGTGCCAGCTCACCGGCACAGGGCAATCAGCCCCAGCATTTT. Translated: CASSPAQGNQPQHF.